Listed below are T cell receptor beta chains from one sample, sequenced in a study of patients and donors after allogeneic stem cell transplantation. Via MiXCR, TCRdb re-called the RT-PCR reads, giving one row per CDR3 protein. Among 90,000 to 130,000 distinct CDR3 sequences, around 36% were seen once, and the ten largest hold 27%. Sequences were obtained from blood, either unsorted or a sorted T cell fraction (not recorded which). The receptor set was obtained from a human donor who was either an allogeneic HSCT recipient or a stem cell or donor lymphocyte infusion donor (not recorded which). It is not recorded whose cells these are; they may come from a transplant donor. The CDR3 runs from the conserved cysteine through the conserved F or W.

v_gene	CDR3aa
TRBV12-3/TRBV12-4	CASRLAGGETQYF
TRBV20-1	CSARVSYEQYF
TRBV29-1	CSVTSGRINEQFF
TRBV29-1	CSVEDKGGGTYNEQFF
TRBV12-5	CASGVDRLDEQFF
TRBV6-2/TRBV6-3	CASRDDRESNQPQHF
TRBV25-1	CASSQRNRVYGYTF
TRBV11-2	CASSAGLDQNEQFF
TRBV7-2	CASSLTGTAITDTQYF
TRBV15	CATSRGLGSSYNEQFF
TRBV25-1	CASSKSRDTTPQPQHF
TRBV19	CASRLKVGNNQPQHF
TRBV12-3/TRBV12-4	CASSLRSDNSPLHF
TRBV28	CASSLRYRAGGDQPQHF
TRBV9	CASSARSGNSPLHF
TRBV7-8	CASSPRQAQVPQHF
TRBV4-2	CASSQDDIEGQPQHF
TRBV20-1	CSARVGLSYEQYF
TRBV7-2	CASRGRTNTEAFF
TRBV10-3	CAISAQTLRTDTQYF
TRBV4-3	CASSHSDRVNSPLHF
TRBV3-1	CASSPQGKEFYEQYF
TRBV5-5	CASSLGFPQVFIDEQFF
TRBV7-2	CASSTLGAVANEQFF
TRBV29-1	CSVQIQLETQYF
TRBV7-2	CASSSSGRPGELFF
TRBV5-5	CASSFGGLNTEAFF
TRBV28	CASSLTQGHPYEQYF
TRBV6-6	CASSREYVQETQYF
TRBV6-6	CASSYSRGPGAWNTEAFF